Sequencing of this T cell receptor beta chain was carried out in a study of identical twins. V dropped 3 bases and J dropped 2 bases, with 12 bases sitting between them. The CDR3 has 14 residues. CDR1 SGHNT and CDR2 YYREEE come from the germline V gene (reference sequence). Template switching added a universal primer binding site, and final cDNA carried unique molecular identifiers. One entry per CDR3 protein, called by TCRdb with MiXCR from the 5' RACE reads. The sample contains roughly 1,500,000 distinct CDR3 sequences, under 35% of which appear only once. A word on this clonotype: Its antigen is undetermined.

Findings and caveats of the study: Clonotypes of the beta chain that were abundant in cord blood carried fewer insertions (memory repertoires showed none). The models systematically underestimated how much out-of-frame TCR alpha was shared in monozygotic twins. Twin pairs had excess sharing that was weaker in beta out-of-frame sequences.

The gene calls are TRBV5-4 and TRBJ2-7; D not resolved. The sample consisted of cord blood. This TCR derives from a newborn girl in good health. CDR3 in amino acids: CASSSVTNTYEQYF. The CDR3 DNA reads as TGTGCCAGCAGCTCCGTGACAAATACCTACGAGCAGTACTTC.